The 28 T cell receptor beta chains below come from one sample, sequenced in a study of brain T cells in children with intractable seizures. The method was immunoSEQ multiplex PCR; TCRdb's version includes in-frame clones alone and lacks a portion of them. The sample has 110,000 or so clones; approximately 94% are singletons. The input for sequencing was peripheral blood, taken at surgery. Every receptor here comes from a boy under two years old with hemimegalencephaly and intractable seizures.

The CDR3 region is CASSIGTGRDSPLHF. The DNA of the CDR3 is TGTGCCAGTAGTATAGGGACAGGTCGAGATTCACCCCTCCACTTT. The V and J genes are TRBV19 and TRBJ1-6; 7 nucleotides line up with TRBD1. The CDR3 is made up of 15 amino acids. Trimming cost V 1 base and J 8 bases; bases outside gene matches: 5. The V gene's germline CDR1 is LNHDA and CDR2 SQIVND (reference sequence).

This sequence joins TRBV28 and TRBJ2-5; a weak D match, TRBD1 (5 bases). The V and J ends lost 7 bases and 2 bases respectively, with 20 bases between them. The germline gives CDR1 MDHEN, CDR2 SYDVKM. This CDR3 contains 16 residues. The CDR3 DNA follows: TGTGCCAGCACCTCGAACAGGCTTGTAGGACAAGAGACCCAGTACTTC. Translated: CASTSNRLVGQETQYF. Using reference TRBV28 and TRBJ2-5 for the parts outside the CDR3, the full variable domain is DVKVTQSSRYLVKRTGEKVFLECVQDMDHENMFWYRQDPGLGLRLIYFSYDVKMKEKGDIPEGYSVSREKKERFSLILESASTNQTSMYLCASTSNRLVGQETQYFGPGTRLLVL.

The chain carries TRBV19 and TRBJ1-1; D call uncertain. V gave up 2 bases and J gave up 9 bases, with 10 bases separating them. Germline assignment: CDR1 LNHDA and CDR2 SQIVND (reference sequence). The CDR3 totals 12 residues. As DNA, the CDR3 is TGTGCCAGTAGTATACCTGGACGCCAAGCTTTCTTT. Translated, it gives CASSIPGRQAFF.

This clone was detected only once. The chain uses TRBV6-5 and TRBJ2-1, with TRBD2 matching 11 bases. The CDR3 is 15 residues long. In germline, CDR1 is MNHEY, CDR2 SVGAGI. The J segment lost 7 bases and the V segment lost 2 bases, leaving 4 bases of the junction unmatched. The CDR3 sequence: CASSYPLAGENEQFF. The CDR3 coding sequence is TGTGCCAGCAGTTACCCACTAGCGGGAGAGAATGAGCAGTTCTTC.

The rearrangement joins TRBV27 to TRBJ1-1; D ambiguous. CDR3 length equals 14 residues. Germline CDR1 reads MNHEY; CDR2 reads SMNVEV (reference sequence). Trimming took 5 bases from V and 4 from J, leaving 14 bases between them. The CDR3 sequence: CASSPRGGGTEAFF. The DNA for the CDR3 is TGTGCCAGCAGTCCCCGGGGAGGCGGCACTGAAGCTTTCTTT.

The gene calls are TRBV10-1 and TRBJ2-3; possibly TRBD2 for D (5 bases). Germline V gene data show CDR1 as WNHNN and CDR2 as SYGVQD (reference sequence). V was clipped by 4 bases and J by 6 bases, with 8 bases between them. This CDR3 has 12 residues. In DNA, the CDR3 is TGCGCCAGCAGTGTGATAGCGGATACGCAGTATTTT. It yields the protein CASSVIADTQYF.

J is TRBJ1-5 and V is TRBV5-8, with a weak D call TRBD1 (5 bases). Germline V CDR1 and CDR2: SGHTS, YDEGEE. This CDR3 is 16 amino acids long. Trimming took 4 bases from V and 1 from J, leaving 15 bases between them. The CDR3 nucleotides are TGTGCCAGCAGCCGTAGAGGGGCGCCGAGCAATCAGCCCCAGCATTTT. Translating it yields CASSRRGAPSNQPQHF.

The chain is built from TRBV18 and TRBJ2-1, with a weak D call TRBD2 (5 bases). V lost 1 base and J lost 4, with 11 bases in between. CDR3 length: 15 amino acids. Germline V gene lookup returns CDR1 KGHSH and CDR2 LQKENI. As DNA, the CDR3 is TGTGCCAGCTCACCACGGGCGACTAATTACAATGAGCAGTTCTTC. This sequence encodes CASSPRATNYNEQFF.

This clone was counted only a few times. This chain uses TRBV15 with TRBJ1-3; D remains ambiguous. The CDR3 runs 14 residues. The germline V gene encodes CDR1 LNHNV and CDR2 YYDKDF (reference sequence). V was shortened by 0 bases and J by 2 bases, with 5 bases between the two germline ends. The CDR3: CATSRDGPGNTIYF. CDR3 sequence (DNA): TGTGCCACCAGCAGAGATGGTCCTGGAAACACCATATATTTT.

This chain connects TRBV3-1 (or the pseudogene TRBV3-2) to TRBJ2-7, with D perhaps matching TRBD2 (5 bases). There are 14 residues in the CDR3. Trimming removed 2 bases from V and 7 bases from J, with 15 bases in between. Germline lookup yields CDR1 LGHDT and CDR2 YNNKEL (reference sequence). The CDR3 protein is CASSQLSNSGEQYF. The CDR3 nucleotides read TGTGCCAGCAGCCAACTCTCTAACTCGGGAGAGCAGTACTTC.

This chain's CDR3 is CASSSQPEAEQYF. In DNA, the CDR3 is TGTGCCAGCAGTTCCCAACCGGAGGCCGAGCAGTACTTC. The genes are TRBV6-5 and TRBJ2-7, with TRBD2 as a possible D gene (5 bases). This CDR3 is 13 amino acids long. V lost 4 bases and J lost 6, with 13 bases in between. The germline V gene has CDR1 MNHEY and CDR2 SVGAGI.

The chain has TRBV7-6 and TRBJ2-1, with D unresolved. Trimming cost V 2 bases and J 4 bases, with 3 bases left between them. Germline CDR1 is SGHVS and CDR2 is FNYEAQ. This CDR3 has 12 amino acids. The chain's CDR3 is CASSLSYNEQFF. CDR3 bases: TGTGCCAGCAGCTTAAGTTACAATGAGCAGTTCTTC.

The rearrangement links TRBV6-5 to TRBJ1-1, with TRBD1 as a possible D gene (6 bases). V was cut by 4 bases and J by 3 bases, with 12 bases left in between. From germline, CDR1 is MNHEY and CDR2 SVGAGI. This CDR3 is built from 14 residues. The chain's CDR3 is CASSSRHRDTEAFF. The CDR3 DNA reads TGTGCCAGCAGTTCCCGACACAGGGACACTGAAGCTTTCTTT.

The rearrangement uses TRBV28 and TRBJ1-5; 8 nucleotides match TRBD1. This CDR3 has 15 amino acids. After removal of 6 bases from V and 6 bases from J, the junction contained 10 bases not matched to a gene. Germline values: CDR1 MDHEN, CDR2 SYDVKM. This CDR3 reads CASSSGQGSGQPQHF. The CDR3 coding sequence is TGTGCCAGCAGCTCCGGACAGGGATCAGGTCAGCCCCAGCATTTT.

The chain recombines TRBV10-3 with TRBJ2-3; 10 nucleotides line up with TRBD2. This CDR3 is built from 14 residues. Germline loops: CDR1 ENHRY, CDR2 SYGVKD. V gave up 9 bases and J gave up 3 bases; unmatched junction bases: 6. Here the CDR3 reads CAMRLAGGTDTQYF. As DNA, the CDR3 is TGTGCCATGCGACTAGCGGGTGGAACAGATACGCAGTATTTT.

This chain uses TRBV9 with TRBJ1-1; 7 positions agree with TRBD1. The CDR3 totals 14 residues. The ends lost 3 bases at V and 4 bases at J; junction bases unmatched: 6. Germline CDR1 is SGDLS and CDR2 is YYNGEE. Here the CDR3 reads CASSGTTGSTEAFF. Written as DNA, the CDR3 is TGTGCCAGCAGCGGTACGACAGGGTCCACTGAAGCTTTCTTT. The full variable domain, with the rest looked up from reference TRBV9 and TRBJ1-1, is DSGVTQTPKHLITATGQRVTLRCSPRSGDLSVYWYQQSLDQGLQFLIQYYNGEERAKGNILERFSAQQFPDLHSELNLSSLELGDSALYFCASSGTTGSTEAFFGQGTRLTVV.

CDR3 in amino acids: CASCSGFHRELFF. The CDR3 DNA sequence: TGTGCCAGTTGTAGCGGCTTTCACCGGGAGCTGTTTTTT. V gene TRBV6-5 combines with J gene TRBJ2-2; tentative D call: TRBD2 (6 bases). Germline lookup yields CDR1 MNHEY and CDR2 SVGAGI. The germline V and J ends were trimmed by 9 bases and 9 bases, with 17 bases remaining between them. This CDR3 is built from 13 residues.

This sequence joins TRBV18 and TRBJ2-7; a weak D match, TRBD1 (7 bases). Trimming took off 4 bases at V and 2 bases at J, with 15 bases between the two ends. The CDR3 is 15 amino acids. Germline CDR1 and CDR2: KGHSH and LQKENI. The CDR3 is CASSRQGLVTYEQYF. The CDR3, as DNA: TGTGCCAGCTCACGACAGGGACTGGTAACCTACGAGCAGTACTTC.

The chain combines TRBV6-2 or TRBV6-3 with TRBJ2-1, with 8 positions matching TRBD2. J gave up 4 bases and V 3 bases, and 2 bases lay outside the gene matches. CDR1 is MNHEY, CDR2 SVGEGT, per germline. CDR3 length: 14 amino acids. CDR3 bases: TGTGCCAGCAGTTATCTAGCGGGTTACAATGAGCAGTTCTTC. Translation: CASSYLAGYNEQFF.

V and J are TRBV20-1 and TRBJ2-3; 7 bases are a match to TRBD2. This CDR3 has 10 residues. The V gene's germline CDR1 is DFQATT and CDR2 SNEGSKA (reference sequence). Trimming removed 8 bases from V and 8 bases from J; junction bases left unmatched: 4. CDR3 sequence: CSPIAGTQYF. The CDR3 nucleotides are TGCAGTCCCATAGCGGGTACGCAGTATTTT.

This chain joins TRBV5-4 and TRBJ1-5; D is uncertain. V lost 1 base, J lost 0 bases, and 8 bases lay in between. The germline gives CDR1 SGHNT, CDR2 YYREEE (reference sequence). The CDR3 has 15 residues. The CDR3 DNA reads TGTGCCAGCAGCTTGTTGGGCTATAGCAATCAGCCCCAGCATTTT. It specifies CASSLLGYSNQPQHF.

The rearrangement joins TRBV28 to TRBJ2-3; D unresolved. Germline V gene sequence: CDR1 MDHEN, CDR2 SYDVKM. The germline V and J ends were trimmed by 7 bases and 6 bases, with 8 bases remaining between them. The CDR3 has 11 residues. The CDR3, as DNA: TGTGCCAGCACCAGACTGGATACGCAGTATTTT. Protein product: CASTRLDTQYF.

V is TRBV4-2 and J is TRBJ2-2; a weak D match, TRBD2 (7 bases). The CDR3 runs 17 residues. V gave up 2 bases and J gave up 6 bases, with 19 bases separating them. The V gene's germline CDR1 is LGHNA and CDR2 YNFKEQ. CDR3 nucleotide sequence: TGTGCCAGCAGCCAAACTCAGGGGCGGGAGAGGGCCGGGGAGCTGTTTTTT. Protein sequence: CASSQTQGRERAGELFF.

The gene calls are TRBV6-1 and TRBJ1-4, with 9 bases lining up with TRBD1. The CDR3 length is 15 residues. Trimming removed 2 bases from V and 8 bases from J; junction bases left unmatched: 6. Germline CDR1 is MNHNS and CDR2 is SASEGT. The CDR3 loop reads CASSEPGQGGEKLFF. For the CDR3, the DNA is TGTGCCAGCAGTGAACCGGGACAGGGAGGAGAAAAACTGTTTTTT.

The V gene is TRBV14, the J gene TRBJ2-7; D is unclear. V was pared by 1 base and J by 0 bases, with 4 bases between. Germline V gives CDR1 SGHDN, CDR2 FVKESK. The CDR3 is 13 residues long. The CDR3 region has the DNA TGTGCCAGCAGCCAAGTACACTCCTACGAGCAGTACTTC. Encoded protein: CASSQVHSYEQYF.

This chain uses TRBV18 with TRBJ1-5, with 7 nucleotides matching TRBD1. This CDR3 region has 16 residues. V gave up 4 bases and J gave up 2 bases; unmatched junction bases: 8. The germline V gene has CDR1 KGHSH and CDR2 LQKENI. The CDR3 DNA is TGTGCCAGCTCACTCACGACAGGGCAGGGCAATCAGCCCCAGCATTTT. Encoded protein: CASSLTTGQGNQPQHF.

The chain employs TRBV5-1 and TRBJ2-5; 10 bases are a match to TRBD2. The CDR3 is 17 amino acids. Trimming cost V 1 base and J 5 bases; bases outside gene matches: 11. Germline-derived CDR1 and CDR2 are SGHRS and YFSETQ. Here the CDR3 reads CASSLMVSSGSGETQYF. CDR3 in DNA: TGCGCCAGCAGCTTGATGGTGTCTAGCGGGAGTGGGGAGACCCAGTACTTC.

This chain connects TRBV18 to TRBJ2-4, with 9 bases lining up with TRBD2. CDR1 is KGHSH, CDR2 LQKENI, per germline. CDR3 length equals 17 residues. V was pared by 3 bases and J by 2 bases, with 8 bases of the junction left unmatched. CDR3 in amino acids: CASSPPRLAGSKNIQYF. DNA of the CDR3: TGTGCCAGCTCACCCCCCCGGCTAGCGGGGTCCAAAAACATTCAGTACTTC.